Here is one TCR beta chain with its context. Its antigen is unidentified. Excluded were patients having autoimmune disease history or systemic immunosuppression. This record comes from a study of OX40 agonist ivuxolimab in advanced cancers. As for the study in general: Those enrolled were 82.7% male, with a mean age of around 57 years and ages from 23 to 79.

V lost 0 bases to trimming and J lost 4 bases; unmatched junction nucleotides: 5. This CDR3 contains 16 residues. Germline assignment: CDR1 KGHSH and CDR2 LQKENI. Study-level results: Circulating CD4+ and CD8+ T cells showed clonal expansion by week 6 at 0.1 to 3.0 mg/kg. Partly responding patients at 0.1-3.0 mg/kg showed some of the smallest clonal expansion.

TCRdb keeps only in-frame clones here, not all; method: immunoSEQ multiplex PCR. The profile shows about 64,000 clones, around 80% of them singletons. This rearrangement joins TRBV18 to TRBJ1-3; 8 nucleotides align to TRBD1. The input for sequencing was CD4+ or CD8+ T cells sorted from blood, taken in a trial of the OX40 agonist ivuxolimab. The receptor's source is an adult with an advanced solid tumor such as melanoma, head and neck, liver or kidney cancer. The CDR3 DNA follows: TGTGCCAGCTCACCACCGGTAGGGACAGGAGGAAACACCATATATTTT. Translated: CASSPPVGTGGNTIYF.